What follows is one T cell receptor beta chain and its context. Other DNA sequences in the sample encode the same CDR3. Enrollment of patients from Seattle took place during active infection, with longitudinal follow-up. Sequenced by immunoSEQ multiplex PCR; TCRdb stores in-frame clones only, minus some. Of about 230,000 clones detected, 85% to 90% appear once; the ten largest clones hold approximately 10%. The sample belongs to a study of blood T cell repertoires in COVID-19. The germline CDR1 and CDR2 sequences are KGHSH and LQKENI. The CDR3 is made up of 13 amino acids. V lost 4 bases to trimming and J lost 6 bases; unmatched junction nucleotides: 2.

The chain joins TRBV18 to TRBJ2-1, with 8 positions matching TRBD1. The sequencing sample was made of peripheral blood. The sequence was collected from a man over 45 with COVID-19, enrolled during active disease. The chain's CDR3 is CASSLGQGNEQFF. CDR3 DNA sequence: TGTGCCAGCTCACTTGGACAGGGCAATGAGCAGTTCTTC.